These 5 T cell receptor beta chains came from one sample sequenced in a study of cytomegalovirus exposure and HLA in healthy donors. Amplification used 60 Vbeta primers and 13 Jbeta primers. The protocol was immunoSEQ multiplex PCR, while the TCRdb copy is restricted to in-frame clones and leaves out a portion. The sample shows around 190,000 clones, approximately 82% of them seen only once. Sequencing was done on a sample of PBMCs. The receptors come from a man aged 35-49 years in good health and CMV-seropositive.

The gene calls are TRBV5-1 and TRBJ1-1, with 11 bases lining up with TRBD1. With 5 bases clipped from V and 3 bases from J, the junction kept 9 bases outside the gene matches. This CDR3 region has 16 residues. Germline lookup yields CDR1 SGHRS and CDR2 YFSETQ. CDR3 nucleotide sequence: TGCGCCAGCAGACCCGGACAGGGGGCGCTGGACACTGAAGCTTTCTTT. The encoded protein is CASRPGQGALDTEAFF.

The chain has TRBV2 and TRBJ1-2; 7 bases are shared with TRBD1. The CDR3 has 12 amino acids. V lost 3 bases and J lost 12; bases outside the gene matches: 7. Germline CDR1 and CDR2: SNHLY and FYNNEI. In DNA form, the CDR3 reads TGTGCCAGCAGTGATCGAGGGGGCGAGGACACCTTC. Translation: CASSDRGGEDTF. Supplemented by reference TRBV2 and TRBJ1-2, the full variable domain reads EPEVTQTPSHQVTQMGQEVILRCVPISNHLYFYWYRQILGQKVEFLVSFYNNEISEKSEIFDDQFSVERPDGSNFTLKIRSTKLEDSAMYFCASSDRGGEDTFGSGTRLTVV.

V and J are TRBV19 and TRBJ2-1; D remains ambiguous. The CDR3 contains 15 residues. CDR1 and CDR2 from the germline V gene are LNHDA and SQIVND (reference sequence). Deletions cut 3 bases from V and 7 bases from J, with 16 bases between. The CDR3 nucleotides read TGTGCCAGTAGTATTCTTAGGTTGGGCGTAAATGAGCAGTTCTTC. It encodes CASSILRLGVNEQFF.

This clone was seen once. V and J are TRBV15 and TRBJ2-5; 10 nucleotides agree with TRBD2. Gene TRBJ2-7 matches the end of the DNA better, so the J call may be wrong. CDR3 length: 16 residues. Per germline, CDR1 LNHNV and CDR2 YYDKDF (reference sequence). CDR3 coding DNA: TGTGCCACCAGCAGAGATCGTGGAGCGGGAGGGTACGAGCAGTACTTC. Protein sequence: CATSRDRGAGGYEQYF.

The J gene is TRBJ1-4, the V gene TRBV16; D gene ambiguous. The CDR3 runs 16 residues. Germline V gene data show CDR1 as KGHSY and CDR2 as FQNENV. Trimming pared 1 base from V and 0 bases from J, leaving 9 bases between. The chain's CDR3 is CASSQFKRATNEKLFF. Here the CDR3 DNA reads TGTGCCAGCAGCCAATTTAAGAGGGCAACTAATGAAAAACTGTTTTTT.